This T cell receptor (beta chain) was obtained from a study of cytomegalovirus exposure and HLA in healthy donors. The CDR3 runs to 14 residues. V was cut by 6 bases and J by 1 base, with 13 bases left in between. The germline V gene encodes CDR1 MNHNY and CDR2 SVGAGI (reference sequence). Primers for the PCR totalled 60 Vbeta and 13 Jbeta. Sequencing used immunoSEQ multiplex PCR; TCRdb keeps in-frame clones, though not all of them. The data hold more than 75,000 clones, with around 89% observed a single time. Sequences were obtained from PBMCs. The V and J genes are TRBV6-6 and TRBJ2-7; maybe TRBD1 (6 bases). The receptor comes from a man aged 18 to 30 in good health and CMV-seronegative. The chain's CDR3 is CASRGAQASYEQYF. For the CDR3, the DNA is TGTGCCAGCAGGGGGGCTCAGGCGTCCTACGAGCAGTACTTC.